The rows below give T cell receptor beta chains drawn from one sample of a study of shared clonotypes between healthy human individuals. Profiled with immunoSEQ multiplex PCR; TCRdb holds only in-frame clones, not every one. The sample includes 2 million to 2.5 million clones, 90% to 95% seen only once; the top ten take about 0.37%. Sequencing used naive CD4+ T cells from PBMCs. The source of these receptors is a man between 18 and 29 years old in good health. Some clones in this sample may be carry-over from other donors' samples. The CDR3 runs from the conserved cysteine through the conserved F or W. A D gene is named only where the DNA matches it firmly. Rows give clone size only sometimes, using once, few, many, or a class for an expanded clone.

D	J	size	V	CDR3	DNA
TRBD1	TRBJ2-4	once	TRBV6-1	CASREPGDSIQYF	TGTGCCAGCAGGGAACCAGGGGACAGCATTCAGTACTTC
-	TRBJ1-3	-	TRBV28	CATHPPQGINTIYF	TGTGCCACTCATCCCCCCCAGGGAATAAACACCATATATTTT
-	TRBJ1-2	-	TRBV29-1	CSVEVGGGYTF	TGCAGCGTTGAAGTGGGGGGAGGCTACACCTTC
-	TRBJ2-5	-	TRBV28	CASKHGGETQYF	TGTGCCAGCAAACACGGCGGGGAGACCCAGTACTTC
TRBD2	TRBJ2-1	-	TRBV30	CAWSSGPGGFNEQFF	TGTGCCTGGAGTTCGGGGCCGGGGGGATTCAATGAGCAGTTCTTC
TRBD1	TRBJ2-7	-	TRBV6-1	CASRKGQLLNEQYF	TGTGCCAGCAGGAAGGGACAGCTATTGAACGAGCAGTACTTC
-	TRBJ2-6	-	TRBV2	CASSAEGPGANVLTF	TGTGCCAGCAGTGCCGAGGGACCTGGGGCCAACGTCCTGACTTTC
TRBD2	TRBJ2-7	-	TRBV29-1	CSVGSGRSHEQYF	TGCAGCGTTGGCAGCGGGAGGTCCCACGAGCAGTACTTC
-	TRBJ1-1	-	TRBV7-7	CASSLTRMTEAFF	TGTGCCAGCAGCCTTACCCGTATGACTGAAGCTTTCTTT
TRBD2	TRBJ2-3	-	TRBV10-3	CAISVTSGGTDTQYF	TGTGCCATCAGTGTCACTAGCGGGGGCACAGATACGCAGTATTTT
TRBD2	TRBJ2-1	-	TRBV19	CASSRLAGGVTYNEQFF	TGTGCCAGTAGCCGACTAGCGGGAGGAGTTACCTACAATGAGCAGTTCTTC
-	TRBJ2-3	-	TRBV4-1	CASSQVQGTDTQYF	TGCGCCAGCAGCCAGGTCCAGGGCACAGATACGCAGTATTTT
TRBD1	TRBJ2-7	-	TRBV5-1	CASSVGTAITYEQYF	TGCGCCAGCAGCGTCGGGACAGCAATTACCTACGAGCAGTACTTC
-	TRBJ1-2	-	TRBV5-1	CASSSPTGLGARGYTF	TGCGCCAGCAGCTCCCCCACAGGTCTAGGCGCCCGCGGCTACACCTTC
-	TRBJ2-7	-	TRBV5-8	CASSRRTKSYEQYF	TGTGCCAGCAGCCGACGTACCAAGTCCTACGAGCAGTACTTC
TRBD2	TRBJ2-7	-	TRBV28	CASSLSSGRLEQYF	TGTGCCAGCAGTTTAAGTAGCGGGAGGCTCGAGCAGTACTTC
TRBD1	TRBJ2-5	few	TRBV5-6	CASRRQGGETQYF	TGTGCCAGCAGGAGACAGGGGGGAGAGACCCAGTACTTC
-	TRBJ1-3	-	TRBV2	CASREEWTEGNTIYF	TGTGCCAGCAGAGAGGAATGGACGGAAGGAAACACCATATATTTT
TRBD1	TRBJ1-1	-	TRBV5-1	CASSFAPGQGAKGTEAFF	TGCGCCAGCAGTTTTGCTCCGGGACAGGGGGCGAAGGGCACTGAAGCTTTCTTT